The entry below describes one T cell receptor (beta chain). This CDR3 is 15 amino acids long. Germline CDR1 SGHTA, CDR2 FQGNSA. V dropped 5 bases and J dropped 2 bases, with 16 bases sitting between them. This specimen belongs to a study of blood T cells in healthy people across ages. Alongside a J-beta primer mix, a sample-barcoded 5' primer served in a second PCR lasting roughly 7 to 11 cycles. A template-switch adaptor containing 12 random nucleotides labeled each cDNA molecule. MiXCR, applied by TCRdb to the 5' RACE reads, yields one record per CDR3 protein. The sample holds more than 700,000 distinct CDR3 sequences, about half seen once.

V and J are TRBV7-2 and TRBJ2-7; D possibly uses TRBD1 or TRBD2 (5 bases each). Specimen: blood. The receptor was isolated from a man at least 80 years old in good health. The CDR3 sequence: CASSLRGGSPYEQYF. CDR3 DNA: TGTGCCAGCAGCCTACGGGGCGGGTCTCCCTACGAGCAGTACTTC. Complete variable domain (other parts from reference TRBV7-2 and TRBJ2-7): GAGVSQSPSNKVTEKGKDVELRCDPISGHTALYWYRQSLGQGLEFLIYFQGNSAPDKSGLPSDRFSAERTGGSVSTLTIQRTQQEDSAVYLCASSLRGGSPYEQYFGPGTRLTVT.